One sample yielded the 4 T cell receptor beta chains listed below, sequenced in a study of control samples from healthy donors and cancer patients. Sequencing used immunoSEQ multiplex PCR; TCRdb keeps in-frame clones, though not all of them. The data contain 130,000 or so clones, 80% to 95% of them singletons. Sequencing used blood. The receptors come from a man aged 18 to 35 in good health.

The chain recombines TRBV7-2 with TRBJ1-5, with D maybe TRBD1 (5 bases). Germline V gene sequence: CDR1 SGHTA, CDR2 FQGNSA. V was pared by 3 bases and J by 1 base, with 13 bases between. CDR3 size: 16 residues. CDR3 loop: CASSLAGGGSNQPQHF. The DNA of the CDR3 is TGTGCCAGCAGCTTGGCGGGTGGGGGGAGCAATCAGCCCCAGCATTTT.

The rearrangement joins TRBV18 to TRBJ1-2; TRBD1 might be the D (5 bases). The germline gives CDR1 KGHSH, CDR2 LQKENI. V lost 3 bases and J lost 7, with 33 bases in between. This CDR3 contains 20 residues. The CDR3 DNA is TGTGCCAGCTCACCGTTTACTCCGGGACGGACCACGACGGGGTATGCTGGCTACACCTTC. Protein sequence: CASSPFTPGRTTTGYAGYTF.

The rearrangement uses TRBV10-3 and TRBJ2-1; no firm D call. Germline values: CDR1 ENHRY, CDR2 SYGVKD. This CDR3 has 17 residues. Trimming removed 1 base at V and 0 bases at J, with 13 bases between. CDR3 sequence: CAISEYHTQSSYNEQFF. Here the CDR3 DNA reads TGTGCCATCAGTGAGTACCACACGCAGAGCTCCTACAATGAGCAGTTCTTC.

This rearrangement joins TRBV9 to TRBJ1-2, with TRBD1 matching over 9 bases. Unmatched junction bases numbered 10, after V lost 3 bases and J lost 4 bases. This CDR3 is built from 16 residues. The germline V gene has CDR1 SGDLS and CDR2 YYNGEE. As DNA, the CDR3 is TGTGCCAGCAGCGCCCAACAGGGGGCGCTCAGCTATGGCTACACCTTC. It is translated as CASSAQQGALSYGYTF.